The 17 T cell receptor beta chains listed next were all sequenced from one sample in a study of early T cells in non-severe SARS-CoV-2 infection. TCRdb itself ran the 5' RACE reads through MiXCR, one entry per CDR3 protein. The sample holds roughly 69,000 distinct CDR3 sequences; about 9.1% are singletons and the top ten take less than 20%. This specimen was whole blood, taken at baseline. The receptors originated from an adult who was a healthcare worker with PCR-confirmed SARS-CoV-2 infection or an uninfected control (not recorded which).

This clonotype was found a few times. The V and J genes are TRBV28 and TRBJ1-4; tentatively, D is TRBD1 (5 bases). Looked up from germline, CDR1 is MDHEN and CDR2 is SYDVKM. The CDR3 has 14 amino acids. Deletions cut 3 bases from V and 4 bases from J, with 9 bases between. The CDR3 loop is CASSFRANNEKLFF. Written as DNA, the CDR3 is TGTGCCAGCAGTTTCAGGGCCAATAATGAAAAACTGTTTTTT. Variable domain in full (rest from reference TRBV28 and TRBJ1-4): DVKVTQSSRYLVKRTGEKVFLECVQDMDHENMFWYRQDPGLGLRLIYFSYDVKMKEKGDIPEGYSVSREKKERFSLILESASTNQTSMYLCASSFRANNEKLFFGSGTQLSVL.

V is TRBV19 and J is TRBJ2-3; D gene uncertain. CDR3 size: 16 residues. Germline V gene data show CDR1 as LNHDA and CDR2 as SQIVND (reference sequence). With 3 bases removed from V and 0 bases from J, the gap between germline ends came to 13 bases. CDR3: CASSMGMLPSTDTQYF. The DNA of the CDR3 is TGTGCCAGTAGTATGGGAATGCTTCCTAGCACAGATACGCAGTATTTT.

The chain uses TRBV12-3 or TRBV12-4 and TRBJ2-1; 11 bases line up with TRBD2. Germline trimming cut 6 bases from V and 9 bases from J; bases unmatched to any gene: 10. The CDR3 runs to 15 residues. CDR3 sequence reads: CASSSRLAGRGEQFF. CDR3 sequence (DNA): TGTGCCAGCAGCTCAAGACTAGCGGGGCGGGGTGAGCAGTTCTTC.

This clonotype turned up a few times. V usage is TRBV7-2 and J usage is TRBJ2-1, with 7 bases matching TRBD1. The CDR3 is made up of 17 amino acids. V lost 3 bases and J lost 0; bases outside the gene matches: 8. In germline, CDR1 is SGHTA, CDR2 FQGNSA. The CDR3 coding sequence is TGTGCCAGCAGCTTTCTGGGACAGACGAGCTCCTACAATGAGCAGTTCTTC. This translates into CASSFLGQTSSYNEQFF.

This clonotype came up a few times. In this CDR3 the conserved last residue, phenylalanine or tryptophan, is missing, so a read error is likely. This chain joins TRBV20-1 and TRBJ2-3; 8 bases match TRBD2. This CDR3 has 15 residues. Germline V gene lookup returns CDR1 DFQATT and CDR2 SNEGSKA (reference sequence). V lost 5 bases, J lost 4 bases, and 11 bases stayed unmatched. As DNA, the CDR3 is TGCAGTGCTGTGGGGCCTAGCGGGTTATCAGATACGCAGTATCTT. As protein: CSAVGPSGLSDTQYL.

The V gene is TRBV5-6, the J gene TRBJ1-1; TRBD1 agrees at 10 bases. After removal of 3 bases from V and 5 bases from J, the junction contained 4 bases not matched to a gene. CDR3 length equals 14 residues. CDR1 and CDR2 (germline): SGHDT, YYEEEE. CDR3 region: CASSSGTGDTEAFF. As DNA, the CDR3 is TGTGCCAGCAGCTCCGGGACAGGGGATACTGAAGCTTTCTTT.

The rearrangement links TRBV30 to TRBJ2-7; weak D call: TRBD1 (6 bases). V dropped 4 bases and J dropped 2 bases, with 21 bases sitting between them. CDR3 length: 16 amino acids. Germline values: CDR1 GTSNPN, CDR2 SVGIG (reference sequence). CDR3 sequence (DNA): TGTGCCTGGACCCGCCTTGGACAGAGGGGACCCTACGAGCAGTACTTC. It specifies CAWTRLGQRGPYEQYF.

Many counts were recorded for this clonotype. V and J are TRBV18 and TRBJ2-3; D tentatively reads TRBD1 or TRBD2 (5 bases each). In germline, CDR1 is KGHSH, CDR2 LQKENI. This CDR3 region has 16 residues. The V end was cut by 4 bases, the J end by 4 bases, with 18 bases between. This CDR3 reads CASSRSGPQGADTQYF. CDR3 coding DNA: TGTGCCAGCTCACGATCAGGCCCCCAGGGAGCAGATACGCAGTATTTT.

This clonotype was found many times. The rearrangement links TRBV30 to TRBJ2-5, with D perhaps assigned TRBD1 or TRBD2 (5 bases each). Germline V gene lookup returns CDR1 GTSNPN and CDR2 SVGIG (reference sequence). The CDR3 totals 13 residues. The V end lost 3 bases, the J end lost 4 bases, and 12 bases lay between the germline ends. CDR3 residues: CAWSLVGGETQYF. Here the CDR3 DNA reads TGTGCCTGGAGCCTCGTTGGGGGAGAGACCCAGTACTTC. The entire variable domain, with the rest obtained from reference TRBV30 and TRBJ2-5, is as follows: SQTIHQWPATLVQPVGSPLSLECTVEGTSNPNLYWYRQAAGRGLQLLFYSVGIGQISSEVPQNLSASRPQDRQFILSSKKLLLSDSGFYLCAWSLVGGETQYFGPGTRLLVL.

This clonotype was seen repeatedly, ten times or more. The chain is built from TRBV19 and TRBJ2-2; weak D call: TRBD1 (6 bases). The CDR3 covers 14 residues. Germline CDR1 is LNHDA and CDR2 is SQIVND (reference sequence). Trimming stripped 3 bases from V and 5 bases from J, with 10 bases between. Written as DNA, the CDR3 is TGTGCCAGTAGTATGCCGGGACATACCGGGGAGCTGTTTTTT. It specifies CASSMPGHTGELFF.

The gene calls are TRBV7-2 and TRBJ1-4; D is uncertain. Per the germline V gene, CDR1 is SGHTA and CDR2 is FQGNSA. Trimming took 1 base from V and 5 from J, leaving 5 bases between them. The CDR3 has 13 residues. The CDR3: CASSLDGNEKLFF. CDR3 DNA: TGTGCCAGCAGCTTAGACGGGAATGAAAAACTGTTTTTT.

The chain joins TRBV28 to TRBJ2-7, with D possibly being TRBD1 or TRBD2 (5 bases each). The V end was cut by 6 bases, the J end by 5 bases, with 17 bases between. This CDR3 is 14 amino acids long. CDR1 and CDR2 from the germline V gene are MDHEN and SYDVKM. CDR3 nucleotide sequence: TGTGCCAGCAGAAGTGGGGGTCCTCCCCACGAGCAGTACTTC. Its protein is CASRSGGPPHEQYF.

The CDR3 DNA is TGCAGCTTCCGGGTCGGGGGTTACGAGCAGTACTTC. The encoded protein is CSFRVGGYEQYF. The V gene is TRBV29-1, the J gene TRBJ2-7; possibly TRBD2 for D (6 bases). Trimming cost V 8 bases and J 4 bases, with 15 bases left between them. The CDR3 length is 12 residues. Germline V CDR1 and CDR2: SQVTM, ANQGSEA.

The V call is TRBV7-2, the J call TRBJ2-3; unclear D gene. The CDR3 sequence is 13 residues long. V was cut by 4 bases and J by 11 bases, with 16 bases left in between. In germline, CDR1 is SGHTA, CDR2 FQGNSA. CDR3 in DNA: TGTGCCAGCAGCTCGGAAACCACTGGTGGGCAGTATTTT. The encoded protein is CASSSETTGGQYF.

V gene TRBV2 combines with J gene TRBJ1-2; no definite D call. The V end lost 8 bases, the J end lost 7 bases, and 5 bases lay between the germline ends. This CDR3 spans 9 amino acids. CDR1 and CDR2 (germline): SNHLY, FYNNEI. The CDR3 is CASDGGYTF. For the CDR3, the DNA is TGTGCCAGCGATGGTGGCTACACCTTC.

This clonotype was found many times. The chain combines TRBV6-4 with TRBJ1-1; tentatively, D is TRBD1 (5 bases). The germline V gene encodes CDR1 MRHNA and CDR2 SNTAGT. The V and J ends lost 4 bases and 5 bases respectively, with 11 bases between them. The CDR3 extends over 13 amino acids. The CDR3 region is CASSVQGGTEAFF. The DNA of the CDR3 is TGTGCCAGCAGTGTGCAGGGAGGGACTGAAGCTTTCTTT.

The chain uses TRBV15 and TRBJ2-7; perhaps TRBD2 as D (6 bases). The ends were cut back, 0 bases at V and 4 bases at J, with 10 bases in the middle. Germline-derived CDR1 and CDR2 are LNHNV and YYDKDF (reference sequence). The CDR3 runs 14 residues. The CDR3 nucleotides are TGTGCCACCAGCAGAGAACGACTAGGTTACGAGCAGTACTTC. The encoded protein is CATSRERLGYEQYF.